This entry lists 23 T cell receptor beta chains sequenced from one sample in a study of T-cell memory formation after mild COVID-19. TCRdb analysed the 5' RACE reads with MiXCR anew, one entry per CDR3 protein. The profile shows a few hundred thousand distinct CDR3 sequences, about 27% of them singletons. Specimen: PBMCs or a T cell subset sorted from them (not recorded which). These receptors were taken from an adult woman who had mild COVID-19 (a few samples of this study predate the infection). Cell type and time point are not known.

V usage is TRBV5-6 and J usage is TRBJ2-2; tentatively, D is TRBD1 (6 bases). The germline CDR1 and CDR2 sequences are SGHDT and YYEEEE. V was pared by 5 bases and J by 0 bases, with 14 bases between. The CDR3 covers 16 residues. CDR3: CASRDRTVANTGELFF. The CDR3 bases are TGTGCCAGCAGGGATAGGACAGTGGCGAACACCGGGGAGCTGTTTTTT.

V and J are TRBV7-2 and TRBJ2-1; D unclear. V was cut by 4 bases and J by 0 bases, with 16 bases left in between. CDR3 size: 17 residues. Per germline, CDR1 SGHTA and CDR2 FQGNSA. The CDR3 loop is CASSSNDGLPSYNEQFF. In nucleotides, the CDR3 is TGTGCCAGCAGCTCTAACGACGGGCTACCCTCCTACAATGAGCAGTTCTTC.

This clonotype appeared many times. The chain uses TRBV7-6 and TRBJ2-1; the D gene could be TRBD1 or TRBD2 (5 bases each). V shed 5 bases and J shed 8 bases, with 19 bases lying between them. Germline CDR1 is SGHVS and CDR2 is FNYEAQ. There are 15 residues in the CDR3. CDR3 residues: CASSPSLAGSDEQFF. The CDR3 DNA sequence: TGTGCCAGCAGCCCTAGCCTGGCAGGGTCAGATGAGCAGTTCTTC.

This chain joins TRBV20-1 and TRBJ2-7, with 7 bases identical to TRBD2. CDR3 length: 11 amino acids. After removal of 5 bases from V and 3 bases from J, the junction contained 1 base not matched to a gene. The V gene's germline CDR1 is DFQATT and CDR2 SNEGSKA (reference sequence). CDR3 region: CSAGTNYEQYF. The DNA for the CDR3 is TGCAGTGCTGGGACTAACTACGAGCAGTACTTC.

The chain joins TRBV2 to TRBJ2-7, with D possibly matching TRBD2 (6 bases). This CDR3 has 16 amino acids. Trimming shortened V by 7 bases and J by 0 bases, and 19 bases separated the two germline ends. The germline CDR1 and CDR2 sequences are SNHLY and FYNNEI. This CDR3 is CASILREDRSSYEQYF. CDR3 nucleotide sequence: TGTGCCAGCATATTAAGGGAGGATCGAAGCTCCTACGAGCAGTACTTC.

CDR3 nucleotide sequence: TGCAGTGCGATGACTAGCGGGCTGGTCTACGAGCAGTACTTC. Its protein product is CSAMTSGLVYEQYF. The chain combines TRBV20-1 with TRBJ2-7, with 10 bases aligning to TRBD2. Germline V gene sequence: CDR1 DFQATT, CDR2 SNEGSKA (reference sequence). The ends lost 6 bases at V and 3 bases at J; junction bases unmatched: 8. This CDR3 region has 14 residues.

This clonotype was found a few times. The chain employs TRBV6-6 and TRBJ2-7; 7 nucleotides agree with TRBD1. V lost 8 bases to trimming and J lost 0 bases; unmatched junction nucleotides: 1. The CDR3 loop spans 12 amino acids. Germline assignment: CDR1 MNHNY and CDR2 SVGAGI (reference sequence). The CDR3 region has the DNA TGTGCCAGCGGGGACAGCTCCTACGAGCAGTACTTC. This translates into CASGDSSYEQYF.

This clonotype came up a few times. This sequence joins TRBV5-6 and TRBJ2-1, with D possibly matching TRBD2 (6 bases). Germline V CDR1 and CDR2: SGHDT, YYEEEE. The CDR3 has 16 amino acids. The germline V and J ends were trimmed by 1 base and 3 bases, with 14 bases remaining between them. The CDR3 bases are TGTGCCAGCAGCTTGTCAGGCGGGGCCCGCTACAATGAGCAGTTCTTC. It yields the protein CASSLSGGARYNEQFF.

V and J are TRBV18 and TRBJ2-2; possibly TRBD1 for D (5 bases). Germline CDR1 reads KGHSH; CDR2 reads LQKENI. The CDR3 loop spans 13 amino acids. V gave up 8 bases and J gave up 5 bases, with 12 bases separating them. CDR3 DNA sequence: TGTGCCAGCCCCAGGGCGCGAACCGGGGAGCTGTTTTTT. This gives the protein CASPRARTGELFF.

The chain couples TRBV6-2 or TRBV6-3 to TRBJ2-7; tentatively, D is TRBD2 (6 bases). V lost 6 bases and J 7 bases, leaving 22 bases between the germline ends. This CDR3 contains 15 residues. Germline CDR1 reads MNHEY; CDR2 reads SVGEGT. CDR3 DNA: TGTGCCAGCAGGGAAGCGGGTGGTGAGAAGCGGGAGCAGTACTTC. Amino acid sequence: CASREAGGEKREQYF.

CDR3 sequence: CASSDQSSSYEQYF. The CDR3 coding sequence is TGTGCCAGCAGTGACCAGTCAAGCTCCTACGAGCAGTACTTC. The genes are TRBV25-1 and TRBJ2-7, with D uncertain. CDR3 length equals 14 residues. Germline V gene lookup returns CDR1 MGHDK and CDR2 SYGVNS. V lost 3 bases and J 0 bases, leaving 9 bases between the germline ends.

This chain joins TRBV5-6 and TRBJ2-6; D remains ambiguous. The ends were cut back, 0 bases at V and 4 bases at J, with 8 bases in the middle. CDR3 length: 15 amino acids. CDR1 and CDR2 from the germline V gene are SGHDT and YYEEEE. CDR3 region: CASSLGWKGANVLTF. In DNA form, the CDR3 reads TGTGCCAGCAGCTTGGGGTGGAAAGGGGCCAACGTCCTGACTTTC.

This clonotype occurred a few times. This chain uses TRBV7-6 with TRBJ2-1; D might be TRBD2 (5 bases). CDR3 length equals 15 residues. Germline V gene data show CDR1 as SGHVS and CDR2 as FNYEAQ. V was cut by 1 base and J by 4 bases, with 11 bases left in between. The CDR3 bases are TGTGCCAGCAGCTTAGGAAGCGGCACTTACAATGAGCAGTTCTTC. It encodes CASSLGSGTYNEQFF.

The rearrangement links TRBV12-3 or TRBV12-4 to TRBJ2-1; the match to TRBD2 covers 8 bases. CDR3 length: 12 amino acids. Trimming at V came to 10 bases and at J to 7 bases, leaving 6 bases not matched to a gene. The CDR3 DNA follows: TGTGCCATTCGGACGGGGGGGAATGAGCAGTTCTTC. Translated, it gives CAIRTGGNEQFF.

This chain links TRBV6-5 with TRBJ2-7; TRBD1 matches 7 bases. The ends lost 6 bases at V and 2 bases at J; junction bases unmatched: 13. From germline, CDR1 is MNHEY and CDR2 SVGAGI. The CDR3 spans 16 residues. The CDR3 reads CASREESGTATYEQYF. In nucleotides, the CDR3 is TGTGCCAGCAGGGAAGAATCCGGGACAGCTACCTACGAGCAGTACTTC.

There are a few counts of this clonotype. The V and J genes are TRBV20-1 and TRBJ2-5; D possibly matches TRBD1 or TRBD2 (5 bases each). The CDR3 sequence is 14 residues long. The germline V and J ends were trimmed by 2 bases and 5 bases, with 15 bases remaining between them. Germline V CDR1 and CDR2: DFQATT, SNEGSKA (reference sequence). CDR3 DNA: TGCAGTGCTAGACCCGGGACCCCGGGGGAGACCCAGTACTTC. This encodes CSARPGTPGETQYF.

The chain links TRBV7-2 to TRBJ2-7; TRBD2 matches at 11 bases. This CDR3 is 15 amino acids long. V lost 3 bases to trimming and J lost 5 bases; unmatched junction nucleotides: 6. Germline CDR1 reads SGHTA; CDR2 reads FQGNSA. The chain's CDR3 is CASSFASGRLNEQYF. The CDR3 nucleotides read TGTGCCAGCAGCTTCGCTAGCGGGAGGCTAAACGAGCAGTACTTC.

V is TRBV9 and J is TRBJ2-4; TRBD1 is a possible D gene (5 bases). Germline V gene sequence: CDR1 SGDLS, CDR2 YYNGEE. The CDR3 has 13 residues. The V end lost 0 bases, the J end lost 7 bases, and 8 bases lay between the germline ends. CDR3 amino acids: CASSVDPGNIQYF. The CDR3 DNA follows: TGTGCCAGCAGCGTAGACCCAGGGAACATTCAGTACTTC.

V gene TRBV6-1 combines with J gene TRBJ2-1; tentative D call: TRBD1 (6 bases). Trimming removed 5 bases at V and 0 bases at J, with 11 bases between. The CDR3 spans 15 residues. In germline, CDR1 is MNHNS, CDR2 SASEGT. The CDR3, as DNA: TGTGCCAGCAGTCGGACAGACCTCTCCTACAATGAGCAGTTCTTC. Translation: CASSRTDLSYNEQFF.

The rearrangement joins TRBV7-6 to TRBJ2-5; D possibly matches TRBD1 or TRBD2 (5 bases each). Per the germline V gene, CDR1 is SGHVS and CDR2 is FNYEAQ. This CDR3 region has 15 residues. Trimming stripped 5 bases from V and 0 bases from J, with 13 bases between. The CDR3 protein is CASSLGRLYQETQYF. CDR3 DNA sequence: TGTGCCAGCAGCCTGGGACGACTGTACCAAGAGACCCAGTACTTC.

This clonotype came up a few times. This chain joins TRBV12-3 or TRBV12-4 and TRBJ1-2; D not certain. V was pared by 6 bases and J by 8 bases, with 19 bases between. The CDR3 loop spans 14 amino acids. CDR3 nucleotides: TGTGCCAGCAGCAACAGACCCGGCCTGGGGGGCTACACCTTC. It is translated as CASSNRPGLGGYTF.

In this sample, this clonotype turned up a few times. The chain employs TRBV24-1 and TRBJ2-5, with D perhaps matching TRBD2 (6 bases). V lost 3 bases and J 1 base, leaving 14 bases between the germline ends. Germline assignment: CDR1 KGHDR and CDR2 SFDVKD. This CDR3 spans 16 amino acids. The CDR3 region has the DNA TGTGCCACCAGTGATCCCCGTGGAGGGCCCCAAGAGACCCAGTACTTC. Protein sequence: CATSDPRGGPQETQYF.

This clonotype was seen only a few times. The chain joins TRBV12-3 or TRBV12-4 to TRBJ2-7; 8 nucleotides align to TRBD1. The CDR3 has 14 residues. The J segment lost 3 bases and the V segment lost 5 bases, leaving 6 bases of the junction unmatched. As DNA, the CDR3 is TGTGCCAGCAGTGATCGGACAGGGAGCTACGAGCAGTACTTC. Protein: CASSDRTGSYEQYF.